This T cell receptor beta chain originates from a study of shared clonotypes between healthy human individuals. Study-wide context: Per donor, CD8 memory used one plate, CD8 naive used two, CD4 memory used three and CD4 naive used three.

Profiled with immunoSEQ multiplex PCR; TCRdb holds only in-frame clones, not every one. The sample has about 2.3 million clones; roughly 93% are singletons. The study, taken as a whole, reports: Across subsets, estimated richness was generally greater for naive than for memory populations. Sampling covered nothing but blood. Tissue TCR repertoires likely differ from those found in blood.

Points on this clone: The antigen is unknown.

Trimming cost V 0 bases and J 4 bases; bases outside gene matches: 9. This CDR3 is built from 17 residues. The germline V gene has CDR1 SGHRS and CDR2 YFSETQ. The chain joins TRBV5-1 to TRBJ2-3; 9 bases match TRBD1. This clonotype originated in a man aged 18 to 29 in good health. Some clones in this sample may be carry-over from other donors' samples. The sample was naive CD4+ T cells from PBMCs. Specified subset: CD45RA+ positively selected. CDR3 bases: TGCGCCAGCAGCTTGGCACCGGGACAGGGTGGCGCAGATACGCAGTATTTT. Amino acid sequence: CASSLAPGQGGADTQYF.